This T cell receptor (beta chain) stems from a study of blood T cell repertoires in COVID-19. Overall study: Samples taken during acute and convalescent COVID-19 were collected in the United States, Italy and Spain. From T cells, B-cell-depleted T cells, or PBMCs came the material, which was cDNA or gDNA.

Concerning this clone: Different DNA sequences within this sample yield the same CDR3.

Source study methods: From reference gene primer amplification, estimates of nucleated cell counts were derived. The repertoire was sequenced with immunoSEQ multiplex PCR; TCRdb's copy has only in-frame clones and lacks some. The DNA gave D and trimming, while V, J and clone size come from that table. The profile covers around 200,000 clones, with 70% to 90% appearing a single time and 2.7% taken by the ten largest. The CDR3 covers 12 residues. Unmatched junction bases numbered 0, after V lost 5 bases and J lost 6 bases. Per germline, CDR1 MNHEY and CDR2 SVGAGI. Sequenced sample: peripheral blood. The receptor comes from a man aged 35 to 55 with active or convalescent COVID-19. V is TRBV6-5 and J is TRBJ2-2, with TRBD1 matching 7 bases. CDR3 residues: CASSRGPGELFF. The CDR3 DNA follows: TGTGCCAGCAGTAGGGGGCCCGGGGAGCTGTTTTTT.